The source of this T cell receptor (beta chain) is a study of memory CD4+ T cells and cytomegalovirus serostatus. For the study at large: Healthy Belgian adult donors included fewer than 10 CMV-positive and some 24 CMV-negative people. Study-level findings and limits: About 40% of the roughly 160 known CMV-associated TCRbeta sequences appeared in CD4+ memory.

Study processing details: After removing out-of-frame reads, around 2.2 million distinct TCRbeta sequences remained. The method was immunoSEQ multiplex PCR; TCRdb's version includes in-frame clones alone and lacks a portion of them. The DNA gave D and trimming, while V, J and clone size come from that table. The sample has approximately 47,000 clones; over 75% are singletons. The V end lost 4 bases, the J end lost 2 bases, and 8 bases lay between the germline ends. The CDR3 has 13 amino acids. CDR1 is SEHNR and CDR2 is FQNEAQ in the germline V gene (reference sequence). A note on this clone: Its antigen is currently unknown.

Single viable CD3+CD4+CD8-CD45RO+ cells were sorted as the memory CD4+ T cells. Positive selection with CD4 microbeads enriched total CD4+ T cells. The clonotype was recovered from an adult in good health and CMV-seronegative. V is TRBV7-9 and J is TRBJ1-1; D gene unclear. The sample consisted of memory CD4+ T cells from blood. The CDR3 loop reads CASSWRANTEAFF. Written as DNA, the CDR3 is TGTGCCAGCAGCTGGAGGGCTAACACTGAAGCTTTCTTT.